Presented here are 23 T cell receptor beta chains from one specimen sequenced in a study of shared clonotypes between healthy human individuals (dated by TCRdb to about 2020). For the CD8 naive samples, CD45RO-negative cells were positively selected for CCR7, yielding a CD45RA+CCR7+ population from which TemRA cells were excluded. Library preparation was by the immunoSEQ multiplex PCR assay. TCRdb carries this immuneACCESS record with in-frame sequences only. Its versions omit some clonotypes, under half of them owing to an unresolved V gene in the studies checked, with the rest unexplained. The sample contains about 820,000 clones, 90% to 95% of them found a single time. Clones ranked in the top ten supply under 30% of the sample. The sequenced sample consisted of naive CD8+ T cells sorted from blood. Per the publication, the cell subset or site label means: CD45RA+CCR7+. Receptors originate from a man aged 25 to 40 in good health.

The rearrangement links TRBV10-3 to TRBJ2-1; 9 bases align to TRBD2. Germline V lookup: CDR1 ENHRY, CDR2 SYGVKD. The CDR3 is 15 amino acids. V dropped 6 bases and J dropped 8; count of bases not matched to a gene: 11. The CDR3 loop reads CAIRGGRAGGYEQFF. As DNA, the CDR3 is TGTGCCATCAGAGGCGGGAGGGCCGGGGGTTATGAGCAGTTCTTC.

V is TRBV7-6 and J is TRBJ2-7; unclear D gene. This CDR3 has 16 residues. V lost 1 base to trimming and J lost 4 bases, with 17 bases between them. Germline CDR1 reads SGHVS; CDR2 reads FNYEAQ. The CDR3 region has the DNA TGTGCCAGCAGCTTAGAGCCGGCCGGGTTCGGATACGAGCAGTACTTC. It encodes CASSLEPAGFGYEQYF.

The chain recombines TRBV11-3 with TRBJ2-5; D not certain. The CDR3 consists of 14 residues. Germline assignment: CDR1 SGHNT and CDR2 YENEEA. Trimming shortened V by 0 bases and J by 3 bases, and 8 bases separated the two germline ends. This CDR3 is CASSLDPSEETQYF. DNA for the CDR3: TGTGCCAGCAGCTTAGACCCCAGTGAAGAGACCCAGTACTTC.

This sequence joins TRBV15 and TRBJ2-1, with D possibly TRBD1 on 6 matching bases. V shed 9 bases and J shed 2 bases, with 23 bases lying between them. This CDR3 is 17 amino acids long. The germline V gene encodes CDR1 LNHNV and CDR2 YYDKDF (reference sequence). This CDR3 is CATKQGPGKGTYNEQFF. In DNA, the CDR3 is TGTGCCACAAAACAGGGCCCAGGAAAAGGAACCTACAATGAGCAGTTCTTC.

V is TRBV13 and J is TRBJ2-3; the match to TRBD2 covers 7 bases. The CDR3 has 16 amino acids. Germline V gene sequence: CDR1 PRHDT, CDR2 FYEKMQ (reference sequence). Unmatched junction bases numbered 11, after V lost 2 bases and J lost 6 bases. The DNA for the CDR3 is TGTGCCAGCAGCTTAAGCCCAGCGGGAATCCACGATACGCAGTATTTT. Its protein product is CASSLSPAGIHDTQYF.

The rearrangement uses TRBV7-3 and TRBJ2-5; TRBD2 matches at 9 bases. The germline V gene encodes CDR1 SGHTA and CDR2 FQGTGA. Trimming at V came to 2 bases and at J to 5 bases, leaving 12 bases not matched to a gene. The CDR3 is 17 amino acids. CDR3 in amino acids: CASSLVGSGRMSETQYF. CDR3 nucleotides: TGTGCCAGCAGCTTAGTCGGTAGCGGGAGAATGTCGGAGACCCAGTACTTC.

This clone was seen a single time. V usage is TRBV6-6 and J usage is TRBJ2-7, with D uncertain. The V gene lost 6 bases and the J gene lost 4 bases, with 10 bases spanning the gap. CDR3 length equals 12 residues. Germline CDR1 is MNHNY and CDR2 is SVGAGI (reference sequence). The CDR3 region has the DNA TGTGCCAGCAGCCCAGCTGGTTACGAGCAGTACTTC. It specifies CASSPAGYEQYF.

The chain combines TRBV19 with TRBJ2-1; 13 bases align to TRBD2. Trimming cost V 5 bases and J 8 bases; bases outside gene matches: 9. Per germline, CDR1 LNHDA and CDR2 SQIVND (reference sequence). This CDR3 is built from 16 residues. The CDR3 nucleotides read TGTGCCAGTAGTGTTTTACTAGCGGGAGGGTGGGATGAGCAGTTCTTC. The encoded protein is CASSVLLAGGWDEQFF.

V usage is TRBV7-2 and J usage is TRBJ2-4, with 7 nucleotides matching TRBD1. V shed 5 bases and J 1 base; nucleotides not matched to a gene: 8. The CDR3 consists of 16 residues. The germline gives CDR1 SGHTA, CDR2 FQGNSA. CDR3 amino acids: CASSLLGGRAKNIQYF. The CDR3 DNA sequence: TGTGCCAGCAGCCTCCTAGGGGGCAGGGCCAAAAACATTCAGTACTTC.

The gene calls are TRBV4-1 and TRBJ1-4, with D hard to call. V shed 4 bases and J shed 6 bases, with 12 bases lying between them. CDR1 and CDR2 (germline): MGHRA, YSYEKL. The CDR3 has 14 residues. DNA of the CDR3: TGCGCCAGCAGCCCGCCGTTGGAGGATGAAAAACTGTTTTTT. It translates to CASSPPLEDEKLFF.

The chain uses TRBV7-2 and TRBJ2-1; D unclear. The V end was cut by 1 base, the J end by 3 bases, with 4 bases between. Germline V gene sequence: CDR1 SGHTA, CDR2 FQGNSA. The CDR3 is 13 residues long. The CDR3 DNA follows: TGTGCCAGCAGCTTAGTAGACTACAATGAGCAGTTCTTC. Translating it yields CASSLVDYNEQFF.

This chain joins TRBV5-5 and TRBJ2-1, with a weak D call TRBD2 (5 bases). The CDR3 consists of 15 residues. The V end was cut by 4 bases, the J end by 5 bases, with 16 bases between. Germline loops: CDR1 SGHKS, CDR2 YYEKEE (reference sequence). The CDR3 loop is CASSLVRTPNNEQFF. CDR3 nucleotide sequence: TGTGCCAGCAGCCTCGTCCGGACTCCGAACAATGAGCAGTTCTTC.

CDR3 DNA: TGTGCCACCAGCAGAGTGCCTGCGAGCTCCTACAATGAGCAGTTCTTC. Translation gives CATSRVPASSYNEQFF. The chain joins TRBV15 to TRBJ2-1; no firm D call. Trimming took 1 base from V and 0 from J, leaving 10 bases between them. Germline loops: CDR1 LNHNV, CDR2 YYDKDF (reference sequence). The CDR3 totals 16 residues.

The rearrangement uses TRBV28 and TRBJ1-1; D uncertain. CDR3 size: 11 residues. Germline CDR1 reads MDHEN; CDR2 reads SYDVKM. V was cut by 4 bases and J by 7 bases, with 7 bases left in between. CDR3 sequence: CASSSQYEAFF. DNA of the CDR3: TGTGCCAGCAGTTCGCAGTATGAAGCTTTCTTT. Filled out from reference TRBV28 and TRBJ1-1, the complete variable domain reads DVKVTQSSRYLVKRTGEKVFLECVQDMDHENMFWYRQDPGLGLRLIYFSYDVKMKEKGDIPEGYSVSREKKERFSLILESASTNQTSMYLCASSSQYEAFFGQGTRLTVV.

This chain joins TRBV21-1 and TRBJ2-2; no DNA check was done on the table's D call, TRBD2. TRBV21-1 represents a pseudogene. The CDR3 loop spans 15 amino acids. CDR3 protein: CASSKVREGTGELFF. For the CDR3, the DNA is TGTGCCAGCAGCAAAGTGCGGGAGGGCACCGGGGAGCTGTTTTTT.

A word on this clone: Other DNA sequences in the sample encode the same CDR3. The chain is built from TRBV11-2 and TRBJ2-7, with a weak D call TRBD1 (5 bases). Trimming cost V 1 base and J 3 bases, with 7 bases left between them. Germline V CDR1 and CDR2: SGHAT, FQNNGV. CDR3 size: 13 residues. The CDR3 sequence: CASSLVQGYEQYF. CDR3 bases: TGTGCCAGCAGCTTAGTCCAGGGCTACGAGCAGTACTTC.

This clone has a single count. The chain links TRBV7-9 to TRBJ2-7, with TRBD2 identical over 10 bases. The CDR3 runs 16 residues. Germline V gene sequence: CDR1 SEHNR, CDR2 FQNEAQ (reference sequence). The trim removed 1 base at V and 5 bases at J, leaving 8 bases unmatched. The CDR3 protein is CASSLEGLAGVNEQYF. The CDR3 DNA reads TGTGCCAGCAGCTTAGAAGGGCTAGCGGGAGTGAACGAGCAGTACTTC.

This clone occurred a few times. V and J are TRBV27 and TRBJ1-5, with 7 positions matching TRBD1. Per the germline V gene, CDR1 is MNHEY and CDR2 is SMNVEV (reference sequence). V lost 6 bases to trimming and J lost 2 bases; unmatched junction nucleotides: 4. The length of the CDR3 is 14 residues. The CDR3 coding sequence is TGTGCCAGCAGACCTACAGGGGGCAATCAGCCCCAGCATTTT. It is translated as CASRPTGGNQPQHF.

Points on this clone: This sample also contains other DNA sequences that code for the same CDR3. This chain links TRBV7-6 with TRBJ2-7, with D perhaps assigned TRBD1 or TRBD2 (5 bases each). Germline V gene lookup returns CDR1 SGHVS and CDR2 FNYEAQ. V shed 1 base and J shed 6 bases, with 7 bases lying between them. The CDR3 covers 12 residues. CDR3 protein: CASSLGGAEQYF. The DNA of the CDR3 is TGTGCCAGCAGCTTAGGAGGGGCCGAGCAGTACTTC. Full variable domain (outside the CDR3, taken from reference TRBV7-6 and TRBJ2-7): GAGVSQSPRYKVTKRGQDVALRCDPISGHVSLYWYRQALGQGPEFLTYFNYEAQQDKSGLPNDRFSAERPEGSISTLTIQRTEQRDSAMYRCASSLGGAEQYFGPGTRLTVT.

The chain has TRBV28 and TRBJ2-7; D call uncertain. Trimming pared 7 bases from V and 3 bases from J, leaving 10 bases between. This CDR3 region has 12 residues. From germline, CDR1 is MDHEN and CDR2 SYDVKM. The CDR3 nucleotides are TGTGCCAGCACCGTGGGGTACTACGAGCAGTACTTC. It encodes CASTVGYYEQYF.

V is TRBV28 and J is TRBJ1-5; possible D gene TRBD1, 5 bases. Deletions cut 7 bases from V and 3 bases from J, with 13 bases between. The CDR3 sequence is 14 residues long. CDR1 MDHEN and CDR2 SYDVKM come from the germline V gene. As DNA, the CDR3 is TGTGCCAGCACTAAAACCAGGGCCAATCAGCCCCAGCATTTT. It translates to CASTKTRANQPQHF. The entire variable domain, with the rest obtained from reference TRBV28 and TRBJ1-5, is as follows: DVKVTQSSRYLVKRTGEKVFLECVQDMDHENMFWYRQDPGLGLRLIYFSYDVKMKEKGDIPEGYSVSREKKERFSLILESASTNQTSMYLCASTKTRANQPQHFGDGTRLSIL.

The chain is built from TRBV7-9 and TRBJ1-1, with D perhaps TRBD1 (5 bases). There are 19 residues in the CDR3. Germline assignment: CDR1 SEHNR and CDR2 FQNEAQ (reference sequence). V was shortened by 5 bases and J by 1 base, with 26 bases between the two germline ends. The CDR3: CASSPRTPSLEGSNTEAFF. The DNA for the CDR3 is TGTGCCAGCAGCCCAAGGACTCCATCCCTTGAGGGGTCGAACACTGAAGCTTTCTTT.

The CDR3 DNA reads TGTGCCAGCAGCGCGACGGGGCGGACCCTCTACAATGAGCAGTTCTTC. It yields the protein CASSATGRTLYNEQFF. The V and J genes are TRBV9 and TRBJ2-1; D may correspond to TRBD1 or TRBD2 (5 bases each). V lost 3 bases to trimming and J lost 3 bases, with 16 bases between them. From germline, CDR1 is SGDLS and CDR2 YYNGEE. CDR3 length: 16 residues. Full variable domain (rest looked up from reference TRBV9 and TRBJ2-1): DSGVTQTPKHLITATGQRVTLRCSPRSGDLSVYWYQQSLDQGLQFLIQYYNGEERAKGNILERFSAQQFPDLHSELNLSSLELGDSALYFCASSATGRTLYNEQFFGPGTRLTVL.